Below are 19 T cell receptor beta chains sequenced from a single sample in a study of post-analysis software for immune sequencing data. Study-level results: Five or six TRBV segments, TRBV5-6, TRBV5-1 and TRBV20-1 among them, were found more frequent in patients than controls.

Every TCR beta cDNA library bore unique molecular identifiers. TCRdb itself ran the PCR reads through MiXCR, one entry per CDR3 protein. The table records 380,000 or so distinct CDR3 sequences, about a third of them present only once. These TCRs are of unknown antigen specificity. The sequencing sample was made of blood. Source of these receptors: a girl aged 10 to 17 with multiple sclerosis.

The chain uses TRBV20-1 and TRBJ2-1; 8 nucleotides align to TRBD2. The J call could be wrong; TRBJ2-7 is a better fit for the DNA end. Germline V CDR1 and CDR2: DFQATT, SNEGSKA (reference sequence). The CDR3 is 16 amino acids. CDR3 in amino acids: CSARDIAGGAYNEQYF. CDR3 nucleotide sequence: TGCAGTGCTAGAGATATAGCCGGGGGGGCCTACAATGAGCAGTACTTC.

This clonotype was picked up a small number of times. The chain employs TRBV6-1 and TRBJ2-3; 13 bases map to TRBD2. The CDR3 covers 15 residues. J gave up 6 bases and V 5 bases, and 5 bases lay outside the gene matches. CDR1 is MNHNS and CDR2 is SASEGT in the germline V gene. CDR3 DNA sequence: TGTGCCAGCAGTCCCGGGACTAGCGGGGCGGATACGCAGTATTTT. This sequence encodes CASSPGTSGADTQYF.

Remarks on this clonotype: Mismatch with germline at one junction end may stem from a read error. The chain joins TRBV5-1 to TRBJ1-1, with D perhaps TRBD1 (6 bases). The CDR3 spans 15 residues. Looked up from germline, CDR1 is SGHRS and CDR2 is YFSETQ. This CDR3 reads CASGLGAGGPTEAFF. The CDR3 coding sequence is TGCGCCAGCGGCTTGGGGGCCGGGGGGCCTACTGAAGCTTTCTTT.

In this sample, this clonotype turned up many times. The chain has TRBV6-5 and TRBJ2-1, with D possibly TRBD2 on 6 matching bases. Per germline, CDR1 MNHEY and CDR2 SVGAGI. V was clipped by 4 bases and J by 9 bases, with 25 bases between them. The CDR3 runs to 17 residues. The CDR3 is CASSSPRAAKFSGEQFF. Here the CDR3 DNA reads TGTGCCAGCAGTTCCCCGCGCGCAGCCAAGTTTAGCGGTGAGCAGTTCTTC.

The CDR3 reads CASRTSGGADEQFF. DNA for the CDR3: TGTGCCAGCAGAACGAGCGGGGGGGCCGATGAGCAGTTCTTC. This rearrangement joins TRBV6-4 to TRBJ2-1, with 10 nucleotides matching TRBD2. The CDR3 is 14 amino acids. The germline CDR1 and CDR2 sequences are MRHNA and SNTAGT. V lost 6 bases to trimming and J lost 8 bases; unmatched junction nucleotides: 7.

The gene calls are TRBV3-1 and TRBJ2-1, with TRBD2 identical over 7 bases. Germline assignment: CDR1 LGHDT and CDR2 YNNKEL (reference sequence). This CDR3 comprises 16 residues. V lost 3 bases and J lost 4; bases outside the gene matches: 9. CDR3 amino acids: CASSQGGASGYNEQFF. CDR3 bases: TGTGCCAGCAGCCAGGGCGGGGCTAGCGGTTACAATGAGCAGTTCTTC.

This clonotype was seen more than once but under ten times. The genes are TRBV18 and TRBJ1-2; 10 positions agree with TRBD1. The CDR3 has 14 residues. Trimming at V came to 3 bases and at J to 4 bases, leaving 2 bases not matched to a gene. The germline V gene encodes CDR1 KGHSH and CDR2 LQKENI. The CDR3 loop is CASSPGTGAYGYTF. The CDR3 DNA follows: TGTGCCAGCTCACCGGGGACAGGGGCCTATGGCTACACCTTC.

A remark on this clonotype: A read error may produce the germline difference seen at one junction end. The rearrangement uses TRBV7-2 and TRBJ2-5; 9 bases fit TRBD1. TRBJ2-7 matches the DNA end more closely, so the J call is doubtful. The CDR3 has 15 amino acids. The V gene's germline CDR1 is SGHTA and CDR2 FQGNSA. The CDR3 reads CAGSLETGGAYEQYF. CDR3 nucleotide sequence: TGTGCCGGCAGCTTAGAAACAGGGGGCGCCTACGAGCAGTACTTC.

The rearrangement links TRBV20-1 to TRBJ1-6; D might be TRBD1 (5 bases). This CDR3 has 14 amino acids. Germline CDR1 reads DFQATT; CDR2 reads SNEGSKA (reference sequence). The CDR3 loop reads CSCTGAGGNSPLHF. The CDR3 bases are TGCAGCTGCACTGGGGCGGGAGGTAATTCACCCCTCCACTTT.

This CDR3 reads CASSPRGLPRGTQYF. Here the CDR3 DNA reads TGTGCCAGCAGTCCCAGGGGGCTACCCCGGGGGACCCAGTACTTC. V gene TRBV27 combines with J gene TRBJ2-5; 8 bases map to TRBD1. The V gene end was trimmed by 5 bases and the J gene end by 7 bases; junction bases not matched to a gene: 12. The CDR3 totals 15 residues. Germline loops: CDR1 MNHEY, CDR2 SMNVEV (reference sequence).

The chain carries TRBV7-9 and TRBJ2-7; TRBD1 matches at 7 bases. CDR3 length: 15 residues. Germline CDR1 is SEHNR and CDR2 is FQNEAQ (reference sequence). V trimming: 4 bases; J trimming: 3 bases; junction bases outside the gene matches: 9. CDR3 protein: CASSSRDRAFYEQYF. DNA for the CDR3: TGTGCCAGCAGCTCCCGGGACAGAGCCTTCTACGAGCAGTACTTC.

The gene calls are TRBV6-2 or TRBV6-3 and TRBJ1-5; TRBD1 aligns across 8 bases. The CDR3 is made up of 14 amino acids. Unmatched junction bases numbered 5, after V lost 5 bases and J lost 5 bases. CDR1 is MNHEY and CDR2 is SVGEGT in the germline V gene. CDR3 DNA sequence: TGTGCCAGCAGTACGGACAGGGACTATCAGCCCCAGCATTTT. It is translated as CASSTDRDYQPQHF.

This rearrangement joins TRBV4-1 to TRBJ1-1; D call uncertain. This CDR3 comprises 18 residues. The V end lost 5 bases, the J end lost 1 base, and 23 bases lay between the germline ends. The germline gives CDR1 MGHRA, CDR2 YSYEKL. The CDR3 DNA is TGCGCCAGCAGCAAACCGCCTATAACAGCTATGGGGAACACTGAAGCTTTCTTT. This codes for CASSKPPITAMGNTEAFF.

V usage is TRBV12-3 or TRBV12-4 and J usage is TRBJ1-2; 7 bases are a match to TRBD1. This CDR3 has 15 amino acids. V was pared by 5 bases and J by 4 bases, with 10 bases of the junction left unmatched. The CDR3 DNA reads TGTGCCAGCAGTGTGTACCTACAGGGGCTCTATGGCTACACCTTC. It yields the protein CASSVYLQGLYGYTF.

V gene TRBV6-5 combines with J gene TRBJ1-1; D is unclear. This CDR3 spans 15 amino acids. Germline CDR1 MNHEY, CDR2 SVGAGI. Trimming stripped 0 bases from V and 0 bases from J, with 8 bases between. The CDR3 loop is CASSYSEGLNTEAFF. The CDR3 DNA sequence: TGTGCCAGCAGTTACTCGGAGGGTTTGAACACTGAAGCTTTCTTT.

V gene TRBV12-3 or TRBV12-4 combines with J gene TRBJ2-1; 7 nucleotides match TRBD1. Trimming removed 4 bases from V and 4 bases from J; junction bases left unmatched: 7. The CDR3 contains 15 residues. CDR3 DNA sequence: TGTGCCAGCAGTTCAGACAGGGATCCTTACAATGAGCAGTTCTTC. This translates into CASSSDRDPYNEQFF.

Comment on this clonotype: An end of the junction differs from the germline gene, which may be a read error. This chain links TRBV28 with TRBJ2-7; TRBD1 matches at 8 bases. This CDR3 region has 14 residues. From germline, CDR1 is MDHEN and CDR2 SYDVKM. The CDR3 loop reads CANSFAQGAYEQYF. The CDR3 DNA reads TGTGCCAACAGTTTCGCACAGGGGGCCTACGAGCAGTACTTC.

The chain combines TRBV30 with TRBJ1-6, with D hard to call. CDR1 and CDR2 from the germline V gene are GTSNPN and SVGIG (reference sequence). Trimming left V 3 bases short and J 8 bases short, with 14 bases between. The length of the CDR3 is 14 residues. The CDR3 nucleotides are TGTGCCTGGAGCCTCAGCTCAGAGGATTCACCCCTCCACTTT. Translating gives CAWSLSSEDSPLHF. Full variable domain (outside the CDR3, taken from reference TRBV30 and TRBJ1-6): SQTIHQWPATLVQPVGSPLSLECTVEGTSNPNLYWYRQAAGRGLQLLFYSVGIGQISSEVPQNLSASRPQDRQFILSSKKLLLSDSGFYLCAWSLSSEDSPLHFGNGTRLTVT.

This clonotype has a count of ten or more. The V gene is TRBV11-3, the J gene TRBJ1-1, with a tentative D call TRBD1 (5 bases). Germline V gene data show CDR1 as SGHNT and CDR2 as YENEEA. V was pared by 5 bases and J by 2 bases, with 15 bases between. The CDR3 loop spans 15 amino acids. In DNA form, the CDR3 reads TGTGCCAGCAGCCCCGGGGGGACCGCTAACACTGAAGCTTTCTTT. Encoded protein: CASSPGGTANTEAFF.